This T cell receptor (beta chain) was sequenced in a study of T cell responses to AZD1222 COVID-19 vaccine. General observations from the study: Within unmutated variant regions lay the reported targets of nearly half of spike-specific TCRs.

The V and J ends lost 6 bases and 7 bases, in that order; junction bases with no gene match: 4. CDR3 size: 14 residues. Germline V lookup: CDR1 LGHDT, CDR2 YNNKEL (reference sequence). This clone turned up a few times. The antigen remains unidentified. Clones were sequenced by immunoSEQ multiplex PCR, and TCRdb holds only the in-frame ones, with some missing. The sample has approximately 130,000 clones, approximately 91% seen once. The genes are TRBV3-1 (or the pseudogene TRBV3-2) and TRBJ2-1, with TRBD2 matching 12 bases. The starting material was peripheral blood, obtained on day 0 of AZD1222 vaccination. This sequence was found in an adult in good health. The CDR3 loop is CASRPSGGVNEQFF. The DNA of the CDR3 is TGTGCCAGCAGGCCTAGCGGGGGGGTGAATGAGCAGTTCTTC.